This is a list of T cell receptor beta chains from one sample in a study of blood T cell repertoires in COVID-19. TCRdb's table, derived via immunoSEQ multiplex PCR, lists solely in-frame clones and lacks some. The repertoire includes around 130,000 clones, 84% of them detected once, and roughly 3.5% sits in the top ten. The source material was PBMCs or T cells enriched from blood (not recorded which). The receptors originated from a woman younger than 45 who had recovered from COVID-19. The CDR3 runs from the conserved cysteine through the conserved F or W. The order of the fields is D gene, J gene, V gene, clone size, CDR3 protein, CDR3 DNA. D genes are given only for firm matches. Size tells how often a clone was seen (once, few, many) or the class of an expanded clone, and some rows leave it out.

D gene: -
J gene: TRBJ2-6
V gene: TRBV10-3
clone size: -
CDR3 protein: CAIGSGSGANVLTF
CDR3 DNA: TGTGCCATAGGATCAGGCTCTGGGGCCAACGTCCTGACTTTC

D gene: TRBD1
J gene: TRBJ2-7
V gene: TRBV27
clone size: -
CDR3 protein: CASRRTGVSYEQYF
CDR3 DNA: TGTGCCAGCAGACGGACAGGGGTGTCTTACGAGCAGTACTTC

D gene: TRBD1
J gene: TRBJ2-7
V gene: TRBV11-2
clone size: -
CDR3 protein: CASSFNRDSSYEQYF
CDR3 DNA: TGTGCCAGCAGCTTCAACCGGGACAGCTCCTACGAGCAGTACTTC

D gene: -
J gene: TRBJ2-7
V gene: TRBV4-1
clone size: -
CDR3 protein: CASSPLESAAYEQYF
CDR3 DNA: TGCGCCAGCAGCCCCTTGGAGAGCGCTGCCTACGAGCAGTACTTC

D gene: -
J gene: TRBJ2-7
V gene: TRBV6-5
clone size: -
CDR3 protein: CATQRGGFSYEQYF
CDR3 DNA: TGTGCCACCCAGAGAGGCGGTTTCTCCTACGAGCAGTACTTC

D gene: -
J gene: TRBJ1-4
V gene: TRBV10-3
clone size: -
CDR3 protein: CAISSTANEKLFF
CDR3 DNA: TGTGCCATCAGCTCGACAGCTAATGAAAAACTGTTTTTT

D gene: TRBD1
J gene: TRBJ1-2
V gene: TRBV18
clone size: -
CDR3 protein: CASSDSGQRSYTF
CDR3 DNA: TGTGCCAGCTCAGACTCGGGACAGCGAAGCTACACCTTC

D gene: -
J gene: TRBJ2-1
V gene: TRBV12-3/TRBV12-4
clone size: -
CDR3 protein: CASSSYRENEQFF
CDR3 DNA: TGTGCCAGCAGTTCATACAGGGAAAATGAGCAGTTCTTC

D gene: -
J gene: TRBJ1-4
V gene: TRBV6-4
clone size: -
CDR3 protein: CASSDSRGQFNGGCEKLFF
CDR3 DNA: TGTGCCAGCAGTGACTCAAGGGGCCAGTTCAATGGTGGCTGCGAAAAACTGTTTTTT

D gene: -
J gene: TRBJ1-6
V gene: TRBV27
clone size: -
CDR3 protein: CASSLSRGGGRSPLHF
CDR3 DNA: TGTGCCAGCAGTTTATCGAGAGGGGGGGGACGTTCACCCCTCCACTTT

D gene: TRBD1
J gene: TRBJ2-3
V gene: TRBV9
clone size: -
CDR3 protein: CASSGLTGPVYDTQYF
CDR3 DNA: TGTGCCAGCAGCGGCTTGACAGGGCCCGTATACGATACGCAGTATTTT

D gene: -
J gene: TRBJ2-5
V gene: TRBV7-3
clone size: -
CDR3 protein: CASSRFSASGETQYF
CDR3 DNA: TGTGCCAGTTCCCGATTTAGCGCTAGTGGTGAGACCCAGTACTTC

D gene: TRBD2
J gene: TRBJ2-7
V gene: TRBV6-2/TRBV6-3
clone size: -
CDR3 protein: CASSSTSGVYEQYF
CDR3 DNA: TGTGCCAGCAGTTCTACTAGCGGTGTCTACGAGCAGTACTTC

D gene: TRBD2
J gene: TRBJ2-3
V gene: TRBV5-1
clone size: -
CDR3 protein: CASSLAFGGTSGRGADTQYF
CDR3 DNA: TGCGCCAGCAGCTTGGCGTTCGGCGGGACTAGCGGGAGAGGAGCAGATACGCAGTATTTT

D gene: -
J gene: TRBJ1-1
V gene: TRBV19
clone size: -
CDR3 protein: CASTAGLVGEAFF
CDR3 DNA: TGTGCCAGTACGGCAGGTCTCGTCGGTGAAGCTTTCTTT

D gene: TRBD1
J gene: TRBJ1-6
V gene: TRBV2
clone size: -
CDR3 protein: CASSLGQGARYSPLHF
CDR3 DNA: TGTGCCAGCAGTCTGGGACAGGGGGCGCGGTATTCACCCCTCCACTTT

D gene: TRBD1
J gene: TRBJ1-5
V gene: TRBV5-1
clone size: -
CDR3 protein: CASSVGQGDQPQHF
CDR3 DNA: TGCGCCAGCAGCGTGGGACAGGGGGATCAGCCCCAGCATTTT

D gene: -
J gene: TRBJ2-7
V gene: TRBV3-1/TRBV3-2
clone size: -
CDR3 protein: CASSPLSWGDEQYF
CDR3 DNA: TGTGCCAGCAGCCCGCTCTCTTGGGGGGACGAGCAGTACTTC

D gene: -
J gene: TRBJ2-7
V gene: TRBV12-3/TRBV12-4
clone size: -
CDR3 protein: CASTGLAYEQYF
CDR3 DNA: TGTGCCAGCACCGGACTGGCCTACGAGCAGTACTTC

D gene: TRBD2
J gene: TRBJ2-7
V gene: TRBV5-1
clone size: once
CDR3 protein: CASSLDADGGTSGTYEQYF
CDR3 DNA: TGCGCCAGCAGCTTGGATGCCGATGGGGGGACTAGCGGAACCTACGAGCAGTACTTC

D gene: TRBD1
J gene: TRBJ1-1
V gene: TRBV5-1
clone size: -
CDR3 protein: CASSSRGQFNTEAFF
CDR3 DNA: TGCGCCAGCAGCTCCCGGGGACAGTTTAACACTGAAGCTTTCTTT

D gene: -
J gene: TRBJ1-1
V gene: TRBV7-2
clone size: -
CDR3 protein: CASSRRAGDMNTEAFF
CDR3 DNA: TGTGCCAGCAGCCGCAGGGCAGGGGACATGAACACTGAAGCTTTCTTT

D gene: TRBD1
J gene: TRBJ1-2
V gene: TRBV6-5
clone size: -
CDR3 protein: CAGQGAGYGYTF
CDR3 DNA: TGTGCCGGACAGGGGGCTGGCTATGGCTACACCTTC

D gene: -
J gene: TRBJ2-2
V gene: TRBV13
clone size: -
CDR3 protein: CASDTRNGELFF
CDR3 DNA: TGTGCCAGCGATACGCGAAACGGGGAGCTGTTTTTT

D gene: -
J gene: TRBJ2-7
V gene: TRBV6-4
clone size: -
CDR3 protein: CASYRGGAYEQYF
CDR3 DNA: TGTGCCAGCTATCGAGGAGGGGCCTACGAGCAGTACTTC

D gene: -
J gene: TRBJ2-1
V gene: TRBV9
clone size: -
CDR3 protein: CASSVAGNEQFF
CDR3 DNA: TGTGCCAGCAGCGTAGCCGGGAATGAGCAGTTCTTC

D gene: -
J gene: TRBJ1-2
V gene: TRBV12-3/TRBV12-4
clone size: -
CDR3 protein: CASSRGVYGYTF
CDR3 DNA: TGTGCCAGCTCTCGCGGGGTCTATGGCTACACCTTC

D gene: -
J gene: TRBJ1-5
V gene: TRBV3-1/TRBV3-2
clone size: -
CDR3 protein: CASSQGGLNQPQHF
CDR3 DNA: TGTGCCAGCAGCCAAGGGGGACTCAATCAGCCCCAGCATTTT

D gene: -
J gene: TRBJ2-7
V gene: TRBV14
clone size: -
CDR3 protein: CASSQLYPYEQYF
CDR3 DNA: TGTGCCAGCAGCCAACTCTACCCCTACGAGCAGTACTTC

D gene: TRBD2
J gene: TRBJ2-1
V gene: TRBV9
clone size: -
CDR3 protein: CASSDGLVRRPNNEQFF
CDR3 DNA: TGTGCCAGCAGCGACGGACTAGTTAGACGCCCAAACAATGAGCAGTTCTTC

D gene: TRBD2
J gene: TRBJ2-5
V gene: TRBV6-5
clone size: -
CDR3 protein: CASRAGGPVGETQYF
CDR3 DNA: TGTGCCAGCAGAGCGGGAGGGCCAGTAGGGGAGACCCAGTACTTC

D gene: -
J gene: TRBJ2-1
V gene: TRBV7-8
clone size: -
CDR3 protein: CASSRQASYNEQFF
CDR3 DNA: TGTGCCAGCAGTAGACAGGCCTCTTACAATGAGCAGTTCTTC

D gene: -
J gene: TRBJ1-4
V gene: TRBV9
clone size: -
CDR3 protein: CASSFRDWNNEKLFF
CDR3 DNA: TGTGCCAGCAGCTTTCGGGACTGGAATAATGAAAAACTGTTTTTT

D gene: TRBD1
J gene: TRBJ1-2
V gene: TRBV30
clone size: many
CDR3 protein: CAWSTSSTGYGYTF
CDR3 DNA: TGTGCCTGGAGTACGTCCTCGACAGGGTACGGCTACACCTTC

D gene: TRBD2
J gene: TRBJ2-3
V gene: TRBV7-3
clone size: few
CDR3 protein: CASSLGGRATDTQYF
CDR3 DNA: TGTGCCAGCAGCTTAGGCGGGAGGGCCACAGATACGCAGTATTTT

D gene: -
J gene: TRBJ1-2
V gene: TRBV15
clone size: -
CDR3 protein: CATSRGVGQGYGYTF
CDR3 DNA: TGTGCCACCAGCAGAGGGGTCGGGCAGGGTTATGGCTACACCTTC

D gene: TRBD2
J gene: TRBJ2-3
V gene: TRBV2
clone size: once
CDR3 protein: CASSDSLAEPTDTQYF
CDR3 DNA: TGTGCCAGCAGTGATTCACTAGCGGAACCCACAGATACGCAGTATTTT

D gene: -
J gene: TRBJ2-7
V gene: TRBV18
clone size: -
CDR3 protein: CASSPQRGAHEQYF
CDR3 DNA: TGTGCCAGCTCACCACAGAGAGGCGCCCACGAGCAGTACTTC

D gene: TRBD2
J gene: TRBJ2-7
V gene: TRBV29-1
clone size: -
CDR3 protein: CSMTSGRAYEQYF
CDR3 DNA: TGCAGCATGACTAGCGGGAGGGCCTACGAGCAGTACTTC

D gene: -
J gene: TRBJ1-5
V gene: TRBV7-6
clone size: -
CDR3 protein: CASSSQQNQPQHF
CDR3 DNA: TGTGCCAGCAGCTCACAGCAGAATCAGCCCCAGCATTTT

D gene: -
J gene: TRBJ1-2
V gene: TRBV4-3
clone size: once
CDR3 protein: CASSPGFPPYGYTF
CDR3 DNA: TGCGCCAGCAGCCCAGGGTTCCCACCCTATGGCTACACCTTC

D gene: -
J gene: TRBJ1-2
V gene: TRBV11-1
clone size: -
CDR3 protein: CASSLAFLKGEYGYTF
CDR3 DNA: TGTGCCAGCAGCTTAGCCTTTCTGAAGGGGGAATACGGCTACACCTTC

D gene: -
J gene: TRBJ1-1
V gene: TRBV29-1
clone size: -
CDR3 protein: CSVLTGTTEAFF
CDR3 DNA: TGCAGCGTTCTCACAGGGACCACTGAAGCTTTCTTT

D gene: TRBD1
J gene: TRBJ1-5
V gene: TRBV7-9
clone size: -
CDR3 protein: CASSRGLGTGFFKDQPQHF
CDR3 DNA: TGTGCCAGCAGTCGTGGTTTGGGGACAGGGTTCTTTAAGGATCAGCCCCAGCATTTT

D gene: TRBD1
J gene: TRBJ1-5
V gene: TRBV6-5
clone size: -
CDR3 protein: CASSDSQGNQPQHF
CDR3 DNA: TGTGCCAGCAGTGACTCACAGGGGAATCAGCCCCAGCATTTT

D gene: TRBD1
J gene: TRBJ2-3
V gene: TRBV6-5
clone size: -
CDR3 protein: CASRGTGGDTQYF
CDR3 DNA: TGTGCCAGCAGGGGAACAGGGGGAGATACGCAGTATTTT

D gene: -
J gene: TRBJ2-1
V gene: TRBV5-6
clone size: -
CDR3 protein: CASSLGRANNEQFF
CDR3 DNA: TGTGCCAGCAGCTTGGGCAGGGCTAACAATGAGCAGTTCTTC

D gene: TRBD2
J gene: TRBJ2-1
V gene: TRBV24-1
clone size: -
CDR3 protein: CATRALAGGKQFF
CDR3 DNA: TGTGCCACCAGGGCGCTAGCGGGAGGGAAGCAGTTCTTC

D gene: TRBD2
J gene: TRBJ2-5
V gene: TRBV7-9
clone size: -
CDR3 protein: CASSQRGGQKQETQYF
CDR3 DNA: TGTGCCAGCAGCCAAAGGGGAGGGCAGAAACAAGAGACCCAGTACTTC

D gene: TRBD2
J gene: TRBJ2-1
V gene: TRBV6-5
clone size: -
CDR3 protein: CASGTSRGEQFF
CDR3 DNA: TGTGCCAGCGGGACTAGTCGCGGAGAGCAGTTCTTC